This entry features one T cell receptor (beta chain) sequence. Its specificity is not known. The entry originates in a study of T cell responses to AZD1222 COVID-19 vaccine. The CDR3 length is 13 residues. V was clipped by 5 bases and J by 5 bases, with 12 bases between them. CDR1 and CDR2 from the germline V gene are SNHLY and FYNNEI. Generated by immunoSEQ multiplex PCR, the TCRdb table keeps only in-frame clones and is missing some. The data contain about 180,000 clones, approximately 95% of them seen just once; the ten biggest clones take up under 1.1%. Study-wide points: With dominance at 160-218 and 743-854, vaccine-associated CD4 TCRs spanned spike. Seropositive AZD1222 recipients at baseline numbered only five or six. Scientists sampled the repertoires only once the peak T cell response had passed. Increased Spike-specific TCR breadth and depth were observed after two AZD1222 doses.

This sequence joins TRBV2 and TRBJ2-5, with D possibly matching TRBD1 (6 bases). This sequence originates from an adult who received the MenACWY meningococcal vaccine as a control. The sequenced sample was peripheral blood, obtained 28 days after the second dose of the MenACWY control vaccine. CDR3 DNA sequence: TGTGCCAGCAGTCTGGGGGCGCAGGAGACCCAGTACTTC. Translation: CASSLGAQETQYF.